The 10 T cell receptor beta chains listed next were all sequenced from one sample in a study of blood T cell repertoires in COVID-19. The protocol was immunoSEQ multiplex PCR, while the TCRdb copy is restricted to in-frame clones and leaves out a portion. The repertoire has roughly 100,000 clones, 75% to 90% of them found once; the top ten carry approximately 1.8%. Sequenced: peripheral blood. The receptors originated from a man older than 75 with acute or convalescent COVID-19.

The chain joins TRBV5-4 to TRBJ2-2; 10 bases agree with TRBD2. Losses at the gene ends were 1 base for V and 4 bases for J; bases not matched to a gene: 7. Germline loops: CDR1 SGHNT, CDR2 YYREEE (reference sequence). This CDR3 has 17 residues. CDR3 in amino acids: CASSLLAGERSTGELFF. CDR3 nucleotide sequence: TGTGCCAGCAGCTTGCTAGCGGGAGAAAGGAGCACCGGGGAGCTGTTTTTT. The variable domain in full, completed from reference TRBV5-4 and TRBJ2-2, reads ETGVTQSPTHLIKTRGQQVTLRCSSQSGHNTVSWYQQALGQGPQFIFQYYREEENGRGNFPPRFSGLQFPNYSSELNVNALELDDSALYLCASSLLAGERSTGELFFGEGSRLTVL.

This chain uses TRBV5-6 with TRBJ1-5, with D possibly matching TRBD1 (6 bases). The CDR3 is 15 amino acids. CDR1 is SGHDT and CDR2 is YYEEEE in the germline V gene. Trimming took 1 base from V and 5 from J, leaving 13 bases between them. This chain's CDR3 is CASSLRGTSDQPQHF. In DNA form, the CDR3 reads TGTGCCAGCAGCTTGAGGGGGACCTCCGATCAGCCCCAGCATTTT. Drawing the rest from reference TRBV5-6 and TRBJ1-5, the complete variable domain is DAGVTQSPTHLIKTRGQQVTLRCSPKSGHDTVSWYQQALGQGPQFIFQYYEEEERQRGNFPDRFSGHQFPNYSSELNVNALLLGDSALYLCASSLRGTSDQPQHFGDGTRLSIL.

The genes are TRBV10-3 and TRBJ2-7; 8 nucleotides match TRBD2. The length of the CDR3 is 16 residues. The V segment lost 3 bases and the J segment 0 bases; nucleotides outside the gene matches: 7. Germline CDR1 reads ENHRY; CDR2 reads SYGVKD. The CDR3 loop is CAISDPHGRASYEQYF. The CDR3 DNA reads TGTGCCATCAGTGATCCCCACGGGAGGGCCTCCTACGAGCAGTACTTC.

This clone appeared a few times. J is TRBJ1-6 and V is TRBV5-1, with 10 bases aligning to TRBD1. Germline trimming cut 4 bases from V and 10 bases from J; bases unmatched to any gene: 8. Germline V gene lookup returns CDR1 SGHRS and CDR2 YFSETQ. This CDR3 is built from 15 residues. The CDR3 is CASSEGTGERSPLHF. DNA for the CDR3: TGCGCCAGCAGCGAAGGGACAGGGGAAAGGTCACCCCTCCACTTT. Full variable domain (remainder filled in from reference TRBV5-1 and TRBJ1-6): KAGVTQTPRYLIKTRGQQVTLSCSPISGHRSVSWYQQTPGQGLQFLFEYFSETQRNKGNFPGRFSGRQFSNSRSEMNVSTLELGDSALYLCASSEGTGERSPLHFGNGTRLTVT.

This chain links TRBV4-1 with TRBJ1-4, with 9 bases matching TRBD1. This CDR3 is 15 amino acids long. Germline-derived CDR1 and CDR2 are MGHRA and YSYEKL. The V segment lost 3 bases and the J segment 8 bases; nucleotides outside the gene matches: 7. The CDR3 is CASSQRPGQGEKLFF. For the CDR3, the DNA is TGCGCCAGCAGCCAGAGACCGGGACAGGGAGAAAAACTGTTTTTT.

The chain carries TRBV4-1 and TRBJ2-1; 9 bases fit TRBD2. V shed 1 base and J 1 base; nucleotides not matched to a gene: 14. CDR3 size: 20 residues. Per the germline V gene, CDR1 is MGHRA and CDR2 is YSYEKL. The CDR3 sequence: CASSQAGSGRGAMSYNEQFF. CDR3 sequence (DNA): TGCGCCAGCAGCCAAGCGGGTAGCGGGAGAGGGGCTATGTCCTACAATGAGCAGTTCTTC.

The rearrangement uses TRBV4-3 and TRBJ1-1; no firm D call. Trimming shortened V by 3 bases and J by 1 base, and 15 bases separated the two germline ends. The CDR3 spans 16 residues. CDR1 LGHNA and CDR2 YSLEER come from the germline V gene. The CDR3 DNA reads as TGCGCCAGCAGCCACGCACTCGCGCGGCAGAACACTGAAGCTTTCTTT. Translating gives CASSHALARQNTEAFF.

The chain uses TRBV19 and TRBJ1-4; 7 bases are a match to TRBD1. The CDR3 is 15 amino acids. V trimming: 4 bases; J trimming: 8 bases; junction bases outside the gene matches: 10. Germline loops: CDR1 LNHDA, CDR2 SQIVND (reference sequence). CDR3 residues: CASSSRETGMEKLFF. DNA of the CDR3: TGTGCCAGTAGTAGCCGTGAGACAGGGATGGAAAAACTGTTTTTT. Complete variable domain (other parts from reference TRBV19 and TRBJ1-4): DGGITQSPKYLFRKEGQNVTLSCEQNLNHDAMYWYRQDPGQGLRLIYYSQIVNDFQKGDIAEGYSVSREKKESFPLTVTSAQKNPTAFYLCASSSRETGMEKLFFGSGTQLSVL.

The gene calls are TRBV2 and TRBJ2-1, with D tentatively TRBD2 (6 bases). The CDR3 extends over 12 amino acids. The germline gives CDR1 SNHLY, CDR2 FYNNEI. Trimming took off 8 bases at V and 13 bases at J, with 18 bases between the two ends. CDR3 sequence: CASQLDRDSQFF. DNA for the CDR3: TGTGCCAGCCAGTTAGACCGGGACTCCCAGTTCTTC. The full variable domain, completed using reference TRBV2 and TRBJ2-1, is EPEVTQTPSHQVTQMGQEVILRCVPISNHLYFYWYRQILGQKVEFLVSFYNNEISEKSEIFDDQFSVERPDGSNFTLKIRSTKLEDSAMYFCASQLDRDSQFFGPGTRLTVL.

The CDR3 DNA follows: TGTGCCAGCAGTCAGGGAGGCTCACCCCTCCACTTT. Amino acid sequence: CASSQGGSPLHF. The chain combines TRBV6-5 with TRBJ1-6; D is possibly TRBD1 (5 bases). Germline V lookup: CDR1 MNHEY, CDR2 SVGAGI. CDR3 length equals 12 residues. With 5 bases removed from V and 10 bases from J, the gap between germline ends came to 9 bases.